The 14 T cell receptor beta chains reported below all come from one sample, sequenced in a study of blood T cell repertoires in COVID-19. Profiling relied on immunoSEQ multiplex PCR, and the TCRdb table lists in-frame clones only, not all of them. Of 150,000 to 200,000 clones listed, just over 90% are singletons. Sequenced material: peripheral blood. The receptors derive from a woman aged 60-75 years with COVID-19, enrolled during active disease.

CDR3 region: CASSYAARGEQYF. The CDR3 nucleotides read TGTGCCAGCAGTTATGCGGCTCGGGGGGAGCAGTACTTC. This sequence joins TRBV6-5 and TRBJ2-7; weak D call: TRBD2 (6 bases). V was shortened by 3 bases and J by 7 bases, with 13 bases between the two germline ends. The CDR3 is 13 amino acids. Germline lookup yields CDR1 MNHEY and CDR2 SVGAGI.

This chain links TRBV5-1 with TRBJ1-1; 7 bases map to TRBD1. Germline assignment: CDR1 SGHRS and CDR2 YFSETQ. After removal of 2 bases from V and 2 bases from J, the junction contained 6 bases not matched to a gene. The CDR3 runs 15 residues. CDR3 DNA sequence: TGCGCCAGCAGCTTAACCGGGACAGACAACACTGAAGCTTTCTTT. Its protein is CASSLTGTDNTEAFF.

The chain has TRBV7-2 and TRBJ2-3, with D perhaps matching TRBD1 (5 bases). Trimming took off 1 base at V and 4 bases at J, with 12 bases between the two ends. CDR3 size: 15 residues. Germline CDR1 SGHTA, CDR2 FQGNSA. The CDR3 region has the DNA TGTGCCAGCAGCTTAGATGGGGCCCCCGCAGATACGCAGTATTTT. Translating it yields CASSLDGAPADTQYF.

The rearrangement links TRBV19 to TRBJ1-5; D gene uncertain. Germline-derived CDR1 and CDR2 are LNHDA and SQIVND (reference sequence). The ends were cut back, 5 bases at V and 4 bases at J, with 6 bases in the middle. The CDR3 contains 12 residues. The CDR3, as DNA: TGTGCCAGTAGTCCCCAAAATCAGCCCCAGCATTTT. This gives the protein CASSPQNQPQHF.

The J gene is TRBJ2-1, the V gene TRBV27; 9 nucleotides agree with TRBD1. V shed 5 bases, J shed 4 bases, and the junction held 3 bases outside the gene matches. The CDR3 length is 14 residues. Per germline, CDR1 MNHEY and CDR2 SMNVEV (reference sequence). The CDR3 here is CASSQDRGYNEQFF. The CDR3 coding sequence is TGTGCCAGCAGTCAGGACAGGGGATACAATGAGCAGTTCTTC.

This chain joins TRBV29-1 and TRBJ2-1, with 15 bases matching TRBD2. Germline trimming cut 8 bases from V and 9 bases from J; bases unmatched to any gene: 5. Germline CDR1 and CDR2: SQVTM and ANQGSEA. The CDR3 contains 13 residues. The CDR3 DNA follows: TGCAGCACGGGACTAGCGGGGGGTTTTGAGCAGTTCTTC. This codes for CSTGLAGGFEQFF.

The V and J genes are TRBV11-2 and TRBJ1-1; perhaps TRBD1 as D (6 bases). Trimming took 5 bases from V and 5 from J, leaving 15 bases between them. Per the germline V gene, CDR1 is SGHAT and CDR2 is FQNNGV. The CDR3 runs to 14 residues. The CDR3 DNA is TGTGCCAGCAGCAAAACAGGGAGTATAACTGAAGCTTTCTTT. The encoded protein is CASSKTGSITEAFF.

The chain uses TRBV18 and TRBJ1-6, with D perhaps TRBD1 (6 bases). The CDR3 covers 12 residues. Germline V gene lookup returns CDR1 KGHSH and CDR2 LQKENI. V dropped 3 bases and J dropped 10 bases, with 7 bases sitting between them. The CDR3 coding sequence is TGTGCCAGCTCACCGGGGGCCTCACCCCTCCACTTT. Translation gives CASSPGASPLHF.

The chain carries TRBV4-1 and TRBJ1-4; possible D gene TRBD1, 6 bases. The CDR3 is 14 residues long. V was pared by 3 bases and J by 8 bases, with 13 bases between. The germline V gene encodes CDR1 MGHRA and CDR2 YSYEKL. CDR3 sequence (DNA): TGCGCCAGCAGCCAGGACCCAGGGGACGAAAAACTGTTTTTT. The encoded protein is CASSQDPGDEKLFF.

V is TRBV4-1 and J is TRBJ1-2, with D possibly matching TRBD1 (6 bases). CDR1 and CDR2 from the germline V gene are MGHRA and YSYEKL. With 0 bases removed from V and 7 bases from J, the gap between germline ends came to 24 bases. There are 18 residues in the CDR3. DNA of the CDR3: TGCGCCAGCAGCCAAGATGGATCATGGGGGCGAGTCTTCTCTGGCTACACCTTC. It specifies CASSQDGSWGRVFSGYTF.

The chain links TRBV4-3 to TRBJ2-7; D might be TRBD1 (6 bases). The CDR3 covers 14 residues. The V end lost 3 bases, the J end lost 3 bases, and 12 bases lay between the germline ends. Germline V gene lookup returns CDR1 LGHNA and CDR2 YSLEER. The CDR3 sequence: CASSHNLQGYEQYF. CDR3 DNA: TGCGCCAGCAGCCATAACCTACAGGGCTACGAGCAGTACTTC.

This clone turned up a few times. The DNA of the CDR3 is TGTGCCAGCAGCCTGTCCTGGGGGCCTAGCTCTGGAAACACCATATATTTT. Translating gives CASSLSWGPSSGNTIYF. The J gene is TRBJ1-3, the V gene TRBV5-6, with a tentative D call TRBD1 (6 bases). V was cut by 4 bases and J by 0 bases, with 17 bases left in between. CDR1 SGHDT and CDR2 YYEEEE come from the germline V gene. CDR3 size: 17 residues.

The chain couples TRBV4-3 to TRBJ2-3; 9 bases fit TRBD2. The CDR3 is made up of 16 amino acids. V trimming: 5 bases; J trimming: 0 bases; junction bases outside the gene matches: 6. Germline V gene sequence: CDR1 LGHNA, CDR2 YSLEER. CDR3 coding DNA: TGCGCCAGCAGCTCCAGACTAGCGGAAAGCACAGATACGCAGTATTTT. It yields the protein CASSSRLAESTDTQYF.

The chain has TRBV19 and TRBJ2-1, with a weak D call TRBD1 (5 bases). V dropped 4 bases and J dropped 10 bases, with 17 bases sitting between them. The CDR3 extends over 14 amino acids. The germline CDR1 and CDR2 sequences are LNHDA and SQIVND (reference sequence). The CDR3 spells CASSNFNQAGEQFF. Here the CDR3 DNA reads TGTGCCAGTAGTAATTTCAATCAAGCAGGGGAGCAGTTCTTC.